These 18 T cell receptor beta chains originate from one sample sequenced in a study of blood T cell repertoires in COVID-19. Some clones are missing from TCRdb's copy, which holds only in-frame ones; the method was immunoSEQ multiplex PCR. Of approximately 290,000 clones listed, 75% to 95% are singletons. Specimen: PBMCs or T cells enriched from blood (not recorded which). These receptors were collected from a woman in her 30s who had recovered from COVID-19.

The chain combines TRBV11-2 with TRBJ2-2, with D maybe TRBD2 (5 bases). The CDR3 covers 16 residues. V lost 1 base and J 4 bases, leaving 13 bases between the germline ends. Germline V gene lookup returns CDR1 SGHAT and CDR2 FQNNGV. CDR3 loop: CASSLAPLRATGELFF. CDR3 in DNA: TGTGCCAGCAGCTTAGCCCCCCTGAGGGCCACCGGGGAGCTGTTTTTT.

The genes are TRBV6-2 or TRBV6-3 and TRBJ1-3; D is undetermined. Looked up from germline, CDR1 is MNHEY and CDR2 is SVGEGT. This CDR3 comprises 13 residues. Deletions cut 5 bases from V and 3 bases from J, with 8 bases between. CDR3 sequence: CASSLSVGNTIYF. CDR3 nucleotide sequence: TGTGCCAGCAGTCTGAGCGTTGGAAACACCATATATTTT.

The genes are TRBV11-2 and TRBJ2-1, with 7 bases matching TRBD2. The CDR3 covers 14 residues. The J segment lost 3 bases and the V segment lost 4 bases, leaving 3 bases of the junction unmatched. Germline assignment: CDR1 SGHAT and CDR2 FQNNGV. The CDR3, as DNA: TGTGCCAGCAGCTCCGGGACTATCTACAATGAGCAGTTCTTC. It encodes CASSSGTIYNEQFF.

J is TRBJ2-5 and V is TRBV15, with 10 bases aligning to TRBD2. Looked up from germline, CDR1 is LNHNV and CDR2 is YYDKDF (reference sequence). The CDR3 totals 15 residues. Germline trimming cut 4 bases from V and 2 bases from J; bases unmatched to any gene: 4. CDR3: CATSIRLAGQETQYF. The DNA of the CDR3 is TGTGCCACCAGCATTAGACTAGCGGGTCAAGAGACCCAGTACTTC.

This chain joins TRBV20-1 and TRBJ1-2, with TRBD1 as a possible D gene (6 bases). CDR3 length: 11 amino acids. Looked up from germline, CDR1 is DFQATT and CDR2 is SNEGSKA (reference sequence). The V end was cut by 3 bases, the J end by 7 bases, with 9 bases between. The CDR3 loop reads CSARGDTGYTF. In nucleotides, the CDR3 is TGCAGTGCTAGGGGGGACACTGGCTACACCTTC.

In its sample, this clone was seen once. The J gene is TRBJ2-7, the V gene TRBV7-2, with TRBD2 matching over 7 bases. Germline values: CDR1 SGHTA, CDR2 FQGNSA. V trimming: 4 bases; J trimming: 3 bases; junction bases outside the gene matches: 6. This CDR3 has 14 amino acids. CDR3 DNA sequence: TGTGCCAGCAGCTATGCTAGCGGAGGCTACGAGCAGTACTTC. Translated, it gives CASSYASGGYEQYF.

This rearrangement joins TRBV7-2 to TRBJ1-4; D call uncertain. This CDR3 spans 15 amino acids. CDR1 SGHTA and CDR2 FQGNSA come from the germline V gene. Trimming removed 2 bases at V and 7 bases at J, with 14 bases between. The CDR3 reads CASSLWVGESEKLFF. CDR3 nucleotide sequence: TGTGCCAGCAGCTTATGGGTTGGAGAAAGTGAAAAACTGTTTTTT. Based on the CDR3 plus reference TRBV7-2 and TRBJ1-4, the full variable domain is GAGVSQSPSNKVTEKGKDVELRCDPISGHTALYWYRQSLGQGLEFLIYFQGNSAPDKSGLPSDRFSAERTGGSVSTLTIQRTQQEDSAVYLCASSLWVGESEKLFFGSGTQLSVL.

The rearrangement uses TRBV6-2 or TRBV6-3 and TRBJ2-3; TRBD2 matches 11 bases. There are 14 residues in the CDR3. V shed 2 bases, J shed 11 bases, and the junction held 6 bases outside the gene matches. Germline V gives CDR1 MNHEY, CDR2 SVGEGT. Here the CDR3 DNA reads TGTGCCAGCAGTTACGTAGCGGGAGGGCTAGGGCAGTATTTT. Translating it yields CASSYVAGGLGQYF.

The chain joins TRBV3-1 (or the pseudogene TRBV3-2) to TRBJ1-5, with D possibly TRBD1 on 5 matching bases. The CDR3 is made up of 17 amino acids. The V gene's germline CDR1 is LGHDT and CDR2 YNNKEL (reference sequence). V lost 4 bases and J 2 bases, leaving 18 bases between the germline ends. CDR3 residues: CASSPRLIGGGNQPQHF. The CDR3 region has the DNA TGTGCCAGCAGCCCCCGATTAATCGGGGGTGGCAATCAGCCCCAGCATTTT.

The rearrangement links TRBV6-7 to TRBJ1-4; the D gene is possibly TRBD1 (5 bases). TRBV6-7 is an ORF, and what it does is uncertain. V dropped 4 bases and J dropped 3 bases, with 15 bases sitting between them. The CDR3 totals 16 residues. Here the CDR3 reads CASSSYLRGANEKLFF. CDR3 DNA: TGTGCCAGCAGTTCCTATCTGCGGGGGGCTAATGAAAAACTGTTTTTT.

The chain combines TRBV7-8 with TRBJ2-7, with 9 bases aligning to TRBD2. Germline CDR1 is SGHVS and CDR2 is FQNEAQ. V gave up 5 bases and J gave up 3 bases; unmatched junction bases: 20. The CDR3 totals 19 residues. CDR3 nucleotide sequence: TGTGCCAGCAGCCGTGCCAAGGTAGCGGGAGCGTCAGTATTCTACGAGCAGTACTTC. Residues: CASSRAKVAGASVFYEQYF. Full variable domain (outside the CDR3, taken from reference TRBV7-8 and TRBJ2-7): GAGVSQSPRYKVAKRGQDVALRCDPISGHVSLFWYQQALGQGPEFLTYFQNEAQLDKSGLPSDRFFAERPEGSVSTLKIQRTQQEDSAVYLCASSRAKVAGASVFYEQYFGPGTRLTVT.

The V and J genes are TRBV5-1 and TRBJ2-5; no reliable D call. The CDR3 totals 15 residues. Looked up from germline, CDR1 is SGHRS and CDR2 is YFSETQ. Trimming left V 1 base short and J 2 bases short, with 12 bases between. The CDR3 DNA follows: TGCGCCAGCAGCTTGCGGGTATTGCCTCAAGAGACCCAGTACTTC. Its protein product is CASSLRVLPQETQYF.

V is TRBV27 and J is TRBJ2-1; 10 nucleotides agree with TRBD2. Germline V gives CDR1 MNHEY, CDR2 SMNVEV (reference sequence). The CDR3 consists of 15 residues. The V and J ends lost 5 bases and 6 bases, in that order; junction bases with no gene match: 7. CDR3: CASSTGLAASNEQFF. The CDR3 DNA sequence: TGTGCCAGCAGTACAGGACTAGCGGCTTCCAATGAGCAGTTCTTC.

V is TRBV7-9 and J is TRBJ1-3; 11 bases are a match to TRBD1. CDR1 is SEHNR, CDR2 FQNEAQ, per germline (reference sequence). Losses at the gene ends were 4 bases for V and 3 bases for J; bases not matched to a gene: 11. The CDR3 is 18 amino acids. The CDR3 DNA follows: TGTGCCAGCAGCTCTTTTCCGGACAGGGGGCAGTATGGAAACACCATATATTTT. Its protein is CASSSFPDRGQYGNTIYF.

There are a few counts of this clone. The chain couples TRBV18 to TRBJ2-7, with 8 bases lining up with TRBD1. Germline V gene lookup returns CDR1 KGHSH and CDR2 LQKENI. This CDR3 spans 15 amino acids. Unmatched junction bases numbered 9, after V lost 3 bases and J lost 5 bases. As DNA, the CDR3 is TGTGCCAGCTCACCTAGTGACAGGGGTGTCCACGAGCAGTACTTC. Amino acid sequence: CASSPSDRGVHEQYF. Combining the CDR3 with reference TRBV18 and TRBJ2-7 gives the whole variable domain NAGVMQNPRHLVRRRGQEARLRCSPMKGHSHVYWYRQLPEEGLKFMVYLQKENIIDESGMPKERFSAEFPKEGPSILRIQQVVRGDSAAYFCASSPSDRGVHEQYFGPGTRLTVT.

The J gene is TRBJ1-1, the V gene TRBV4-3; 8 nucleotides agree with TRBD1. The germline V gene has CDR1 LGHNA and CDR2 YSLEER. The CDR3 length is 16 residues. With 0 bases clipped from V and 2 bases from J, the junction kept 5 bases outside the gene matches. Here the CDR3 DNA reads TGCGCCAGCAGCCAAGATCTGGGACAGGCCAACACTGAAGCTTTCTTT. This translates into CASSQDLGQANTEAFF.

This chain links TRBV19 with TRBJ1-5, with 8 bases that match TRBD1. The germline gives CDR1 LNHDA, CDR2 SQIVND (reference sequence). The CDR3 covers 16 residues. With V trimmed by 4 bases and J by 0 bases, 5 bases remained unmatched. CDR3 nucleotide sequence: TGTGCCAGTAGTAAAAGACAGGGGTATAGCAATCAGCCCCAGCATTTT. This gives the protein CASSKRQGYSNQPQHF.

The gene calls are TRBV5-5 and TRBJ2-7, with D uncertain. The CDR3 consists of 14 residues. The V end lost 6 bases, the J end lost 1 base, and 14 bases lay between the germline ends. Germline lookup yields CDR1 SGHKS and CDR2 YYEKEE (reference sequence). As DNA, the CDR3 is TGTGCCAGCACCCCCAGCGCGACTTCCTACGAGCAGTACTTC. Amino acid sequence: CASTPSATSYEQYF.